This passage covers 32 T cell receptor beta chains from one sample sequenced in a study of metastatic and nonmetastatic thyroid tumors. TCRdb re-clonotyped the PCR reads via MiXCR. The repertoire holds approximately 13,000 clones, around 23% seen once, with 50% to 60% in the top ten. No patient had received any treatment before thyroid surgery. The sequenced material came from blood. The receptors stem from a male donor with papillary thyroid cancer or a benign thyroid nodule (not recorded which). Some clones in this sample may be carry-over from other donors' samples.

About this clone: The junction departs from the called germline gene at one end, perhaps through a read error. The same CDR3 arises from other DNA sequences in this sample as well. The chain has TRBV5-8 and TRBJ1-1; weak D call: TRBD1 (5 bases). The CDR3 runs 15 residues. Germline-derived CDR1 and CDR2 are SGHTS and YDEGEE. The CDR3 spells CASSSLLTVNTEAFF. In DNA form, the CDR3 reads TGTGCCAGCAGCTCCCTCTTGACAGTGAATACTGAAGCTTTCTTC.

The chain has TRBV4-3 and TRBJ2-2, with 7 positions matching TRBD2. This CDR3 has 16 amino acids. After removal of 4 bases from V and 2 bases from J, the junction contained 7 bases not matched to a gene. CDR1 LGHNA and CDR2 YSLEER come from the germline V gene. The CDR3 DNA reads TGCGCCAGCAGCCGAGAGGGCGGGGGTAACACCGGGGAGCTGTTTTTT. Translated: CASSREGGGNTGELFF.

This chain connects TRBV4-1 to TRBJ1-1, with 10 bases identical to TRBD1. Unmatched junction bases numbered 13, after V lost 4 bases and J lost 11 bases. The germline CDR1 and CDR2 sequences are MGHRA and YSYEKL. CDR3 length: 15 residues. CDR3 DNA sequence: TGCGCCAGCAGCCGATCCTCGGACAGGGGGTTGTGGGCTTTCTTT. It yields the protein CASSRSSDRGLWAFF.

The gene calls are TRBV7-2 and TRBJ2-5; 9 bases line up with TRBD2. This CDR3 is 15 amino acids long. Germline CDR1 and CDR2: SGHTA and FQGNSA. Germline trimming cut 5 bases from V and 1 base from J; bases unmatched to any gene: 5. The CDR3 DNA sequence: TGTGCCAGCAGCCCTCATAGCGGGGGCCAAGAGACCCAGTACTTC. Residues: CASSPHSGGQETQYF.

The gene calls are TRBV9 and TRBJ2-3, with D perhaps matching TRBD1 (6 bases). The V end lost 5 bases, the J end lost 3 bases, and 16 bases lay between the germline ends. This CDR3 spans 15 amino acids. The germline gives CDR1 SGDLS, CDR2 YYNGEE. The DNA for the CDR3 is TGTGCCAGCAGGAGGGGGTCAGGGTCGACAGATACGCAGTATTTT. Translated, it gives CASRRGSGSTDTQYF.

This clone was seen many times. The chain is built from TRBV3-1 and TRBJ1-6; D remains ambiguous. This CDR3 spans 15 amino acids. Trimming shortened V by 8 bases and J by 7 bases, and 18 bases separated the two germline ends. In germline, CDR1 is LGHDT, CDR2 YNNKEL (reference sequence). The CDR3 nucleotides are TGTGCCAGCCAACTGCGGGAGCAGCGAAATTCACCCCTCCACTTT. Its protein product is CASQLREQRNSPLHF.

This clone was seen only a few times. The CDR3 is CASSPRDRGVSQRTDTQYF. Written as DNA, the CDR3 is TGCGCCAGCAGCCCCCGGGACAGGGGCGTATCACAGCGCACAGATACGCAGTATTTT. The gene calls are TRBV23-1 and TRBJ2-3; 10 nucleotides line up with TRBD1. Being an ORF, TRBV23-1 has a function that is uncertain. V shed 6 bases, J shed 1 base, and the junction held 16 bases outside the gene matches. This CDR3 is built from 19 residues.

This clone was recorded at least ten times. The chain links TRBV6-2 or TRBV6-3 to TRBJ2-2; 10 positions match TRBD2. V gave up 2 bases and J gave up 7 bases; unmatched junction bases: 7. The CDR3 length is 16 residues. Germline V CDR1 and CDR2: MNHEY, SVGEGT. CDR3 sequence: CASSYPSGRAFGELFF. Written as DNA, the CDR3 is TGTGCCAGCAGTTACCCGAGCGGGAGGGCGTTCGGGGAGCTGTTTTTT.

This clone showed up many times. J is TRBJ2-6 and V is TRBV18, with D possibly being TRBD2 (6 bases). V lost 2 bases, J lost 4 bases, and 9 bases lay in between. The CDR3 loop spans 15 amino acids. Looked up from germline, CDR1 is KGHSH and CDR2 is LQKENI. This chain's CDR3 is CASSPGGAGANVLTF. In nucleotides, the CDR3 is TGTGCCAGCTCACCAGGAGGGGCCGGGGCCAACGTCCTGACTTTC.

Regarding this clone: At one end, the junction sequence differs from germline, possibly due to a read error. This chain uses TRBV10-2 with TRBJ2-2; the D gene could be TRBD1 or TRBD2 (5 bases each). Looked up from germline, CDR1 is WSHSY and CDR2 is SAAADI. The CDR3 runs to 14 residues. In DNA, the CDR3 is TGCACCAGCAGGGATCTGGGGGACACCGGGGAGCTGTTTTTT. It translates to CTSRDLGDTGELFF.

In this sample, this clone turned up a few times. The CDR3 loop is CASSYGGANNEQFF. The CDR3 coding sequence is TGTGCCAGCAGTTACGGGGGGGCGAACAATGAGCAGTTCTTC. This chain uses TRBV6-5 with TRBJ2-1; perhaps TRBD2 as D (7 bases). Germline-derived CDR1 and CDR2 are MNHEY and SVGAGI. V was cut by 2 bases and J by 5 bases, with 10 bases left in between. CDR3 length: 14 residues.

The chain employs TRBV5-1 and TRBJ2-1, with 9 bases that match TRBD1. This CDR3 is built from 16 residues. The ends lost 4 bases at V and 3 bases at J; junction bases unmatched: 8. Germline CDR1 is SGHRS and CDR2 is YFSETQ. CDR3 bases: TGCGCCAGCAGCCCCCTGGACAGGGGCAACTACAATGAGCAGTTCTTC. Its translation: CASSPLDRGNYNEQFF.

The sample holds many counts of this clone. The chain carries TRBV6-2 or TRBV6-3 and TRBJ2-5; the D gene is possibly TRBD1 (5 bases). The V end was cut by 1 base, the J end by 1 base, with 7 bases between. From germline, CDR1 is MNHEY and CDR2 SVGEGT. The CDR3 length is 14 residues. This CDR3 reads CASSYLTAQETQYF. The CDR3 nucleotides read TGTGCCAGCAGTTACTTGACAGCCCAAGAGACCCAGTACTTC.

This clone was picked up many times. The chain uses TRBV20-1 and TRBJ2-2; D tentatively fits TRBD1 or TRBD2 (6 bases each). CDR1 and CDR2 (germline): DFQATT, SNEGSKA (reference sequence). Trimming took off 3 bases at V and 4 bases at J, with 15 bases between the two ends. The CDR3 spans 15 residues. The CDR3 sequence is CSARGPGAGTGELFF. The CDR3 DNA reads TGCAGTGCTAGGGGGCCGGGGGCGGGCACCGGGGAGCTGTTTTTT.

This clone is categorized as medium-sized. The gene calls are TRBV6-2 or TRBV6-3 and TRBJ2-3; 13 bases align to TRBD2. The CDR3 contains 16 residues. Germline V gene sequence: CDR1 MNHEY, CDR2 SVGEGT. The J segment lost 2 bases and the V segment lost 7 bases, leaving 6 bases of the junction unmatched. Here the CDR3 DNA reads TGTGCCAGCACCTGGACTAGCGGGGGTGTCACAGATACGCAGTATTTT. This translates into CASTWTSGGVTDTQYF.

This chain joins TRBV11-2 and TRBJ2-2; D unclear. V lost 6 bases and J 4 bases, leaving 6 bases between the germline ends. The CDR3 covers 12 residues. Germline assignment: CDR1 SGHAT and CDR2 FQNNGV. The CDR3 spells CASRASTGELFF. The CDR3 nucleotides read TGTGCCAGCAGGGCGAGCACCGGGGAGCTGTTTTTT.

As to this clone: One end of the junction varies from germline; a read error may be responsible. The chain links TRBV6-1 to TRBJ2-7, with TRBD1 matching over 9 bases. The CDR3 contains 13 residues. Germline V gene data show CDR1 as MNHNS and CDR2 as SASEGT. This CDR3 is CASCDGDRAEQYF. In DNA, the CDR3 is TGTGCCAGCTGTGATGGGGACAGGGCCGAGCAGTACTTC.

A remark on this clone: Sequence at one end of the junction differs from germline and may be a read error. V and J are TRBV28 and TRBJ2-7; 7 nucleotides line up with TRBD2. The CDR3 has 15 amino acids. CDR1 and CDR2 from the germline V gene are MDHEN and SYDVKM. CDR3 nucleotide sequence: TGTGCCATCAGTTTAGGGACTATCGGGAGCAAAAAGCAGTACTTC. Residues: CAISLGTIGSKKQYF.

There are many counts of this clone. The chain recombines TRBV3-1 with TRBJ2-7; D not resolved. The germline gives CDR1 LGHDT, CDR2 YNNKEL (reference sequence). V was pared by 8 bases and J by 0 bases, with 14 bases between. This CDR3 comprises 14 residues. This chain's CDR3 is CASEVGVSSYEQYF. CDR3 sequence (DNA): TGTGCCAGCGAGGTCGGAGTTAGCTCCTACGAGCAGTACTTC.

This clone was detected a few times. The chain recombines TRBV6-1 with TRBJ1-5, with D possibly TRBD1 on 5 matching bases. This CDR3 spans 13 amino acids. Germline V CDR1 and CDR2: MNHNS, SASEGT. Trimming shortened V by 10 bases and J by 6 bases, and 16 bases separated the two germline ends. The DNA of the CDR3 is TGTGCCACTCTACAGCGCGGGGGTCAGCCCCAGCATTTT. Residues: CATLQRGGQPQHF.

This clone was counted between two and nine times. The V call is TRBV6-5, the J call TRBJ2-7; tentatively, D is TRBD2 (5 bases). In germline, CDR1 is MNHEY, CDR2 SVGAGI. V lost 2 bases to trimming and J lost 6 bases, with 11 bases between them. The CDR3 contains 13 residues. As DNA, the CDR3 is TGTGCCAGCAGTTACGGGCTAGCTAGCGAGCAGTACTTC. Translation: CASSYGLASEQYF.

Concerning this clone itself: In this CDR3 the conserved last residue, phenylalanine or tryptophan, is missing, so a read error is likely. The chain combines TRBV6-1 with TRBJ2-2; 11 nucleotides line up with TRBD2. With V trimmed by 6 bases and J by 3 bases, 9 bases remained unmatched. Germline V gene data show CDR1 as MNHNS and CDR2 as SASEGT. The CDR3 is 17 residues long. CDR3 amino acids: CASSVLAGVPYTGELFV. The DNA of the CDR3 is TGTGCCAGCAGCGTACTAGCGGGAGTGCCGTACACCGGGGAGCTGTTTGTT.

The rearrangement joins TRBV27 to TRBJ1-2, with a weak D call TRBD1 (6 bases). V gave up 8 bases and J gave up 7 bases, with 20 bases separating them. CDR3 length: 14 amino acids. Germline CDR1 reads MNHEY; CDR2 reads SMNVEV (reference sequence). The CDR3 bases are TGTGCCAGCTCCCAGGACAGTAGCTCGGGTGGCTACACCTTC. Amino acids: CASSQDSSSGGYTF.

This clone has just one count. The CDR3 protein is CASSWAGGTGELFF. CDR3 sequence (DNA): TGCGCCAGCAGCTGGGCAGGGGGAACCGGGGAGCTGTTTTTT. The rearrangement uses TRBV5-1 and TRBJ2-2, with TRBD1 identical over 7 bases. This CDR3 spans 14 amino acids. Unmatched junction bases numbered 4, after V lost 3 bases and J lost 5 bases. CDR1 is SGHRS, CDR2 YFSETQ, per germline.

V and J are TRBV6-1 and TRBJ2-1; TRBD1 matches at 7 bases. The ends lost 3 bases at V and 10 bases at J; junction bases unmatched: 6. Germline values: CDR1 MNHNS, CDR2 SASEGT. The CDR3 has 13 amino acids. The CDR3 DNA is TGTGCCAGCAGTGACACAGACAGGGACGAGCAGTTCTTC. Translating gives CASSDTDRDEQFF.

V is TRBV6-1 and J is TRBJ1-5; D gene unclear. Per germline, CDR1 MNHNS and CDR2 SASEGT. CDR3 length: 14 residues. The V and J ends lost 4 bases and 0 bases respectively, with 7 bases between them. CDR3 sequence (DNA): TGTGCCAGCAGTGGGTGGGGTAGCAATCAGCCCCAGCATTTT. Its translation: CASSGWGSNQPQHF.

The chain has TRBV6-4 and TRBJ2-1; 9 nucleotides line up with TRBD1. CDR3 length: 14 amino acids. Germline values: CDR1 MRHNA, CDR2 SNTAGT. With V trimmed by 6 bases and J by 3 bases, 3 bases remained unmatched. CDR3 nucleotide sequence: TGTGCCAGCAGCCGGGACAGGGTCTACAATGAGCAGTTCTTC. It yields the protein CASSRDRVYNEQFF.

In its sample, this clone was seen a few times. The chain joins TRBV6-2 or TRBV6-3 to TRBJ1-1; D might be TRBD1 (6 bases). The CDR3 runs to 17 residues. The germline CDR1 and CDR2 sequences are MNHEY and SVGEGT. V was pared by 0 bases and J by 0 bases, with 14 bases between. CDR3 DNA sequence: TGTGCCAGCAGTTACTCCTCGGGGACACATATGAACACTGAAGCTTTCTTT. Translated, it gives CASSYSSGTHMNTEAFF.

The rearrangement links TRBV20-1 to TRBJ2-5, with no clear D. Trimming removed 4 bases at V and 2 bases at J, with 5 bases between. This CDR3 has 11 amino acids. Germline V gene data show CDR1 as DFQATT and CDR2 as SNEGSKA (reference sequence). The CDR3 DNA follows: TGCAGTGCTAATCAGCAAGAGACCCAGTACTTC. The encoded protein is CSANQQETQYF.

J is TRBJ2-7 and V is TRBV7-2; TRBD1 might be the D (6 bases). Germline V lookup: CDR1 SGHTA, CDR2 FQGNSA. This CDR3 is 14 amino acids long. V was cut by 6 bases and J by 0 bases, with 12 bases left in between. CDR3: CASRGQQNSYEQYF. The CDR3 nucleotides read TGTGCCAGCAGGGGACAACAAAACTCCTACGAGCAGTACTTC. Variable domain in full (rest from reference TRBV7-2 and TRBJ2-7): GAGVSQSPSNKVTEKGKDVELRCDPISGHTALYWYRQSLGQGLEFLIYFQGNSAPDKSGLPSDRFSAERTGGSVSTLTIQRTQQEDSAVYLCASRGQQNSYEQYFGPGTRLTVT.

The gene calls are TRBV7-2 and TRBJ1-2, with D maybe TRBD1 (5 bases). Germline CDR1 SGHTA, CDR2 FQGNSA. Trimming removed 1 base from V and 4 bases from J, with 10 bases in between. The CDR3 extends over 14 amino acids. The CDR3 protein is CASSLGGSSYGYTF. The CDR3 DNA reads TGTGCCAGCAGCTTAGGGGGCAGTTCCTATGGCTACACCTTC. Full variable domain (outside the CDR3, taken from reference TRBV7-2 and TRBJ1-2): GAGVSQSPSNKVTEKGKDVELRCDPISGHTALYWYRQSLGQGLEFLIYFQGNSAPDKSGLPSDRFSAERTGGSVSTLTIQRTQQEDSAVYLCASSLGGSSYGYTFGSGTRLTVV.

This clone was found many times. The CDR3 bases are TGTGCCAGCAGCGTAGCGGCAGGGGGCAAAGATACGCAGTATTTT. Its translation: CASSVAAGGKDTQYF. V gene TRBV9 combines with J gene TRBJ2-3; 8 bases are a match to TRBD1. After removal of 0 bases from V and 5 bases from J, the junction contained 5 bases not matched to a gene. This CDR3 comprises 15 residues. From germline, CDR1 is SGDLS and CDR2 YYNGEE.